A single sample gave rise to the 27 T cell receptor beta chains below, sequenced in a study of post-analysis software for immune sequencing data. Study-level points and caveats: TRBV segments more frequent in patients than in controls numbered about five and included TRBV5-6, TRBV5-1 and TRBV20-1.

The library was made from cDNA and included unique molecular identifiers. MiXCR, applied by TCRdb to the PCR reads, yields one record per CDR3 protein. The data contain a few hundred thousand distinct CDR3 sequences, about 40% of them singletons. The antigens of these receptors remain unknown. Sequencing input: blood. The receptors were gathered from a girl aged 2 to 9 with multiple sclerosis.

This chain joins TRBV4-3 and TRBJ1-1; D is uncertain. This CDR3 comprises 15 residues. V lost 1 base, J lost 3 bases, and 12 bases lay in between. Germline lookup yields CDR1 LGHNA and CDR2 YSLEER. CDR3 amino acids: CASSQAGGGDTEAFF. CDR3 sequence (DNA): TGCGCCAGCAGCCAAGCGGGCGGTGGGGACACTGAAGCTTTCTTT.

This rearrangement joins TRBV2 to TRBJ2-7; no clear D. The CDR3 has 14 residues. Germline-derived CDR1 and CDR2 are SNHLY and FYNNEI. Trimming took off 2 bases at V and 0 bases at J, with 8 bases between the two ends. Here the CDR3 reads CASSEQVLSYEQYF. The CDR3 bases are TGTGCCAGCAGTGAACAGGTCCTCTCCTACGAGCAGTACTTC.

This clonotype was seen only a few times. The chain is built from TRBV6-6 and TRBJ1-2, with D possibly TRBD1 on 6 matching bases. With 4 bases removed from V and 2 bases from J, the gap between germline ends came to 11 bases. This CDR3 is built from 14 residues. Germline values: CDR1 MNHNY, CDR2 SVGAGI (reference sequence). CDR3 protein: CASSLTTGNYGYTF. CDR3 nucleotides: TGTGCCAGCAGTTTAACTACAGGGAACTATGGCTACACCTTC.

J is TRBJ1-5 and V is TRBV6-2 or TRBV6-3; D is uncertain. Between the trimmed V and J ends, which lost 2 bases and 6 bases, there was a span of 8 bases. Germline assignment: CDR1 MNHEY and CDR2 SVGEGT. The CDR3 runs 13 residues. The CDR3 reads CASSYSVAQPQHF. The DNA of the CDR3 is TGTGCCAGCAGTTACAGTGTTGCTCAGCCCCAGCATTTT.

J is TRBJ2-2 and V is TRBV28; the D is unclear. CDR3 size: 10 residues. CDR1 and CDR2 from the germline V gene are MDHEN and SYDVKM. Trimming stripped 4 bases from V and 10 bases from J, with 4 bases between. The CDR3 loop reads CASSSLELFF. DNA for the CDR3: TGTGCCAGCAGTTCTTTGGAGCTGTTTTTT.

This clonotype showed up just a few times. The CDR3, as DNA: TGCAGCGTTGAAGATCTCGGAGGCTACACCTTC. Protein sequence: CSVEDLGGYTF. This chain links TRBV29-1 with TRBJ1-2; no definite D call. V lost 0 bases to trimming and J lost 8 bases, with 7 bases between them. CDR1 and CDR2 (germline): SQVTM, ANQGSEA. The CDR3 length is 11 residues.

This clonotype turned up a few times. The chain joins TRBV6-5 to TRBJ2-3, with D possibly being TRBD1 (6 bases). Germline V gene sequence: CDR1 MNHEY, CDR2 SVGAGI. Deletions cut 8 bases from V and 2 bases from J, with 11 bases between. The CDR3 is 13 residues long. The CDR3: CASGRTATDTQYF. DNA of the CDR3: TGTGCCAGCGGCCGGACAGCCACAGATACGCAGTATTTT.

A remark on this clonotype: An end of the junction differs from the germline gene, which may be a read error. The rearrangement joins TRBV15 to TRBJ2-1; D remains ambiguous. CDR1 is LNHNV and CDR2 is YYDKDF in the germline V gene (reference sequence). The CDR3 is 11 amino acids. The CDR3, as DNA: TGTGCCACCAGCCCGGGTTCGGAGCGGTTCTTC. This encodes CATSPGSERFF. Using reference TRBV15 and TRBJ2-1 for the parts outside the CDR3, the full variable domain is DAMVIQNPRYQVTQFGKPVTLSCSQTLNHNVMYWYQQKSSQAPKLLFHYYDKDFNNEADTPDNFQSRRPNTSFCFLDIRSPGLGDTAMYLCATSPGSERFFGPGTRLTVL.

The sample holds a few counts of this clonotype. This chain links TRBV6-5 with TRBJ2-6; tentative D call: TRBD2 (6 bases). Germline CDR1 is MNHEY and CDR2 is SVGAGI. This CDR3 has 14 amino acids. V gave up 8 bases and J gave up 2 bases, with 10 bases separating them. CDR3 in DNA: TGTGCCAGCGGGGGGTGGACTGGGGCCAACGTCCTGACTTTC. Translated, it gives CASGGWTGANVLTF.

This clonotype appeared a few times. V and J are TRBV29-1 and TRBJ2-1; tentative D call: TRBD1 (6 bases). Trimming left V 6 bases short and J 4 bases short, with 13 bases between. The CDR3 consists of 13 residues. Germline V gives CDR1 SQVTM, CDR2 ANQGSEA. CDR3 sequence reads: CSVGAGRYNEQFF. The CDR3 region has the DNA TGCAGCGTGGGGGCAGGTCGATACAATGAGCAGTTCTTC.

The rearrangement links TRBV6-2 or TRBV6-3 to TRBJ2-7; the D gene is possibly TRBD1 (6 bases). The V and J ends lost 6 bases and 1 base respectively, with 16 bases between them. This CDR3 is built from 15 residues. Germline loops: CDR1 MNHEY, CDR2 SVGEGT. The CDR3 DNA reads as TGTGCCAGCAGAAAAGGGTGGCAGGGGTCCTACGAGCAGTACTTC. This gives the protein CASRKGWQGSYEQYF.

This chain joins TRBV10-1 and TRBJ2-5, with D unclear. The CDR3 is 14 residues long. Germline CDR1 is WNHNN and CDR2 is SYGVQD (reference sequence). V gave up 4 bases and J gave up 0 bases, with 9 bases separating them. In nucleotides, the CDR3 is TGCGCCAGCAGTGCCTCTTTCGACCAAGAGACCCAGTACTTC. It is translated as CASSASFDQETQYF.

The chain employs TRBV12-3 or TRBV12-4 and TRBJ2-5; the D is unclear. The CDR3 contains 11 residues. The germline V and J ends were trimmed by 5 bases and 12 bases, with 13 bases remaining between them. The CDR3 bases are TGTGCCAGCAGTCAGTTCCGACGGGAGTACTTC. Its translation is CASSQFRREYF.

The rearrangement links TRBV7-8 to TRBJ2-7, with D perhaps TRBD2 (5 bases). The CDR3 is 10 residues long. Germline lookup yields CDR1 SGHVS and CDR2 FQNEAQ. V was cut by 5 bases and J by 9 bases, with 8 bases left in between. The CDR3, as DNA: TGTGCCAGCAGCCCCCGGGGGCAGTACTTC. This translates into CASSPRGQYF.

This clonotype was counted only a few times. The gene calls are TRBV6-1 and TRBJ2-7; 8 bases map to TRBD2. Germline values: CDR1 MNHNS, CDR2 SASEGT. V was pared by 5 bases and J by 1 base, with 13 bases of the junction left unmatched. The CDR3 length is 17 residues. CDR3 DNA sequence: TGTGCCAGCAGTCGACTCTTAGCGGGGCACTCTTCCTACGAGCAGTACTTC. This sequence encodes CASSRLLAGHSSYEQYF.

This chain uses TRBV20-1 with TRBJ2-1, with D perhaps assigned TRBD1 or TRBD2 (5 bases each). Trimming pared 5 bases from V and 7 bases from J, leaving 15 bases between. The germline V gene has CDR1 DFQATT and CDR2 SNEGSKA (reference sequence). The CDR3 runs 13 residues. CDR3 nucleotides: TGCAGTGCTCACGCCGGGACGCGAAATGAGCAGTTCTTC. It encodes CSAHAGTRNEQFF.

The chain has TRBV7-9 and TRBJ2-1, with D hard to call. The CDR3 totals 17 residues. The germline CDR1 and CDR2 sequences are SEHNR and FQNEAQ (reference sequence). V was clipped by 1 base and J by 2 bases, with 15 bases between them. The CDR3 loop is CASSLDLDPSPYNEQFF. In nucleotides, the CDR3 is TGTGCCAGCAGCTTAGACCTTGATCCCAGTCCCTACAATGAGCAGTTCTTC.

This clonotype was observed a handful of times. V usage is TRBV5-1 and J usage is TRBJ2-1; D is undetermined. This CDR3 is 20 amino acids long. Trimming stripped 0 bases from V and 0 bases from J, with 22 bases between. Germline loops: CDR1 SGHRS, CDR2 YFSETQ. In nucleotides, the CDR3 is TGCGCCAGCAGCTTGGCCGTGGCCGGCCGACCTCGTAGCTCCTACAATGAGCAGTTCTTC. Protein product: CASSLAVAGRPRSSYNEQFF.

Concerning this clonotype: Mismatch with germline at one junction end may stem from a read error. The gene calls are TRBV7-6 and TRBJ2-5; D uncertain. This CDR3 comprises 13 residues. Germline lookup yields CDR1 SGHVS and CDR2 FNYEAQ. CDR3 nucleotide sequence: TGTGCCAGCAGCATAGCTATACAAGAGACCCAGTACTTC. Its protein is CASSIAIQETQYF. Full variable domain (missing parts from reference TRBV7-6 and TRBJ2-5): GAGVSQSPRYKVTKRGQDVALRCDPISGHVSLYWYRQALGQGPEFLTYFNYEAQQDKSGLPNDRFSAERPEGSISTLTIQRTEQRDSAMYRCASSIAIQETQYFGPGTRLLVL.

The chain employs TRBV5-1 and TRBJ2-1, with 15 bases fitting TRBD2. This CDR3 has 18 amino acids. The ends lost 4 bases at V and 0 bases at J; junction bases unmatched: 5. CDR1 and CDR2 from the germline V gene are SGHRS and YFSETQ. CDR3 DNA: TGCGCCAGCAGCGGACTAGCGGGAGGGGGCCGCTCCTACAATGAGCAGTTCTTC. Amino acids: CASSGLAGGGRSYNEQFF.

The chain combines TRBV4-1 with TRBJ2-2; 7 bases are a match to TRBD1. Trimming removed 5 bases from V and 2 bases from J; junction bases left unmatched: 11. This CDR3 is built from 17 residues. Germline V CDR1 and CDR2: MGHRA, YSYEKL. The CDR3 loop reads CASSFRTGTDNTGELFF. CDR3 in DNA: TGCGCCAGCAGCTTCAGGACCGGGACAGACAACACCGGGGAGCTGTTTTTT.

The chain has TRBV29-1 and TRBJ2-7; D is undetermined. The length of the CDR3 is 12 residues. The germline CDR1 and CDR2 sequences are SQVTM and ANQGSEA. Trimming cost V 4 bases and J 5 bases, with 12 bases left between them. The CDR3 nucleotides are TGCAGCGTTGTGGTGGGCGGCCACGAGCAGTACTTC. Protein sequence: CSVVVGGHEQYF.

This clonotype came up a few times. The chain has TRBV18 and TRBJ1-4; D possibly corresponds to TRBD1 (5 bases). V was pared by 6 bases and J by 0 bases, with 14 bases between. Germline CDR1 KGHSH, CDR2 LQKENI. CDR3 length equals 16 residues. The CDR3 protein is CASSKDSTPTNEKLFF. For the CDR3, the DNA is TGTGCCAGCTCTAAAGACAGCACCCCAACTAATGAAAAACTGTTTTTT.

This clonotype was observed a few times. This sequence joins TRBV5-1 and TRBJ2-5; 12 nucleotides match TRBD2. The end of the DNA fits TRBJ2-7 better, so the J call may be wrong. Germline V gene data show CDR1 as SGHRS and CDR2 as YFSETQ. The CDR3 extends over 15 amino acids. DNA of the CDR3: TGCGCCAGCAGCGACCTGACTAGCGGGAGCTACGAGCAGTACTTC. This gives the protein CASSDLTSGSYEQYF.

The chain joins TRBV5-1 to TRBJ2-5; TRBD2 agrees at 14 bases. V trimming: 5 bases; J trimming: 9 bases; junction bases outside the gene matches: 12. This CDR3 has 16 amino acids. Per germline, CDR1 SGHRS and CDR2 YFSETQ. The CDR3 region has the DNA TGCGCCAGCAGTCCCGGGACTAGCGGGGGCCAGGCATCCCAGTACTTC. It is translated as CASSPGTSGGQASQYF.

The rearrangement joins TRBV13 to TRBJ1-6; D gene ambiguous. V was cut by 5 bases and J by 4 bases, with 3 bases left in between. CDR1 is PRHDT, CDR2 FYEKMQ, per germline (reference sequence). This CDR3 has 12 residues. The CDR3 is CASSRYNSPLHF. The CDR3 DNA reads TGTGCCAGCAGCCGGTATAATTCACCCCTCCACTTT.

This clonotype was observed a single time. The junction shows a germline mismatch at one end, possibly a read error. V is TRBV5-1 and J is TRBJ2-4; D gene ambiguous. The CDR3 runs to 13 residues. Germline CDR1 SGHRS, CDR2 YFSETQ. CDR3 nucleotides: TGCGTCAGCAGCTCTACAGCCAAAAACATTCAGTACTTC. It is translated as CVSSSTAKNIQYF.